The TCR beta chain under discussion was sequenced for a study of CD8 T cells in Susac syndrome. Study-level information: The sequenced Susac syndrome patients comprised five or six with active disease and about eight in remission.

CDR3 length: 18 amino acids. After removal of 1 base from V and 2 bases from J, the junction contained 6 bases not matched to a gene. From germline, CDR1 is DFQATT and CDR2 SNEGSKA (reference sequence). FACS was used to enrich TEMRA cells, whereas the CD8+ and CD4+ T cells were obtained by negative isolation. With random hexamers, reverse transcription was performed on about 0.45 to 1 ug of RNA. A multiplex approach, immunoSEQ multiplex PCR, amplified TCR beta CDR3 across 54 Vbeta and 13 Jbeta. One entry per CDR3 protein results from TCRdb running MiXCR on the immunoSEQ multiplex PCR reads. The table lists 200,000 to 250,000 distinct CDR3 sequences, roughly 93% of them singletons.

The material sequenced was CD4+ T cells from PBMCs. The V gene is TRBV20-1, the J gene TRBJ2-1; TRBD2 aligns across 15 bases. The TCR originated in a human donor with Susac syndrome. The CDR3 DNA sequence: TGCAGTGCTAGAGTCGGGACTAGCGGGGGGAGTCCCTACAATGAGCAGTTCTTC. It is translated as CSARVGTSGGSPYNEQFF.